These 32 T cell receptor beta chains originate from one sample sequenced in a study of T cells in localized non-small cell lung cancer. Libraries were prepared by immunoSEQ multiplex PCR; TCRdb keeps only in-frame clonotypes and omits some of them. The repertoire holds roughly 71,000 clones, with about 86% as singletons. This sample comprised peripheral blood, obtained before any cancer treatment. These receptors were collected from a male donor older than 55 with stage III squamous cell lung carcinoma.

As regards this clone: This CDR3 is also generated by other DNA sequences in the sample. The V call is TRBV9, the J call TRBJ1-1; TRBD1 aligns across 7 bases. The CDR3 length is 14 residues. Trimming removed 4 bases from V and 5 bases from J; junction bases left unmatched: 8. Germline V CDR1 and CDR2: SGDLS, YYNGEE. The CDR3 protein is CASSFYDRDTEAFF. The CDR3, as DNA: TGTGCCAGCAGCTTTTACGACAGGGATACTGAAGCTTTCTTT.

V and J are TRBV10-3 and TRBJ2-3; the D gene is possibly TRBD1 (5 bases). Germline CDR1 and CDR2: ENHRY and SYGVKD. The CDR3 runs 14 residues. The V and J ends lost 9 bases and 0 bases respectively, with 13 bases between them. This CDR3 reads CAMAGIASTDTQYF. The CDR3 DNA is TGTGCCATGGCAGGGATTGCTAGCACAGATACGCAGTATTTT.

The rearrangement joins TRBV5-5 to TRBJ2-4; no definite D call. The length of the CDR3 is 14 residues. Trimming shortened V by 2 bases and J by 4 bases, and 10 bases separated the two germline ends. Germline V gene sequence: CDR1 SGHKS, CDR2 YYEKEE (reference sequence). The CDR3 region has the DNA TGTGCCAGCAGCTTTGGAGTGTTAAAAAACATTCAGTACTTC. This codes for CASSFGVLKNIQYF.

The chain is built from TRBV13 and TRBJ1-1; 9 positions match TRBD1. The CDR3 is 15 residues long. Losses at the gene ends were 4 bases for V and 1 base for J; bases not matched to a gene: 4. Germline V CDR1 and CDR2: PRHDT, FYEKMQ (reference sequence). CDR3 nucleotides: TGTGCCAGCAGCTCTCGGGACAGGGCGAACACTGAAGCTTTCTTT. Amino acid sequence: CASSSRDRANTEAFF. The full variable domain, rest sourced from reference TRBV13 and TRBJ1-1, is AAGVIQSPRHLIKEKRETATLKCYPIPRHDTVYWYQQGPGQDPQFLISFYEKMQSDKGSIPDRFSAQQFSDYHSELNMSSLELGDSALYFCASSSRDRANTEAFFGQGTRLTVV.

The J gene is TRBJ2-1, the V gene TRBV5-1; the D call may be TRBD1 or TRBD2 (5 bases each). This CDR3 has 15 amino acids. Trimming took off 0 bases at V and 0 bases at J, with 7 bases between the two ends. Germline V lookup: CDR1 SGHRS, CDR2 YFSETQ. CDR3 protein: CASSLGGSSYNEQFF. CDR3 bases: TGCGCCAGCAGCTTGGGGGGGAGCTCCTACAATGAGCAGTTCTTC.

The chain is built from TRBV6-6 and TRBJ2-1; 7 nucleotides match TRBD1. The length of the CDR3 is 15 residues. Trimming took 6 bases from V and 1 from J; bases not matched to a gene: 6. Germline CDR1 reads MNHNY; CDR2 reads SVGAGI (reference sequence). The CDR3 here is CASSTPGGSYNEQFF. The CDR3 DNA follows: TGTGCCAGCAGCACACCAGGGGGTTCCTACAATGAGCAGTTCTTC.

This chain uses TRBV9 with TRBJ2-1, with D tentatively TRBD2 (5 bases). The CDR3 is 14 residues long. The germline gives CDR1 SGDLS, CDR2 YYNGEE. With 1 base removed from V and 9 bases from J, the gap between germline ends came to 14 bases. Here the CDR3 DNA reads TGTGCCAGCAGCGTAAAGCTAGCATTCGGTGAGCAGTTCTTC. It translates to CASSVKLAFGEQFF.

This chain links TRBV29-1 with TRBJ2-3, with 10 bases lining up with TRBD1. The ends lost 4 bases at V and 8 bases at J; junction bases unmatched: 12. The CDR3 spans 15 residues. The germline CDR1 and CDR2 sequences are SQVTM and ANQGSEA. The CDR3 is CSVVDSGTGVGTQYF. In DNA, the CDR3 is TGCAGCGTTGTCGATTCCGGGACAGGGGTCGGTACGCAGTATTTT.

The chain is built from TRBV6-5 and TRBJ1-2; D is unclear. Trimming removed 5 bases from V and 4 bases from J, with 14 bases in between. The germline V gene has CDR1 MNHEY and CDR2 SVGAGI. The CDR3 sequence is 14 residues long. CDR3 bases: TGTGCCAGCAGTCGGACTATTTGGGGCTATGGCTACACCTTC. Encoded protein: CASSRTIWGYGYTF.

This CDR3 is CASSQSLRGNTEAFF. CDR3 in DNA: TGTGCCAGCAGCCAGAGCCTCAGGGGGAACACTGAAGCTTTCTTT. This chain joins TRBV14 and TRBJ1-1; possibly TRBD1 for D (6 bases). The CDR3 length is 15 residues. V was clipped by 3 bases and J by 1 base, with 12 bases between them. Germline V gene sequence: CDR1 SGHDN, CDR2 FVKESK.

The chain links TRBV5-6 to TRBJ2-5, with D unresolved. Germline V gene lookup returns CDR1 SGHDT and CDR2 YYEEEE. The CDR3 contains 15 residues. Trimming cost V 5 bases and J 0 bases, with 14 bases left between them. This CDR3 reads CASRLGVRYQETQYF. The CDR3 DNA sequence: TGTGCCAGCAGACTGGGTGTAAGGTACCAAGAGACCCAGTACTTC.

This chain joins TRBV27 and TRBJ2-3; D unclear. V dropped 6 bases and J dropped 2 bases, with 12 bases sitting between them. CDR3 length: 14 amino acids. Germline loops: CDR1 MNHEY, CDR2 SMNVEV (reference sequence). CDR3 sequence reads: CASSFSSPTDTQYF. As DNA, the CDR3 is TGTGCCAGCAGCTTCAGCAGCCCCACAGATACGCAGTATTTT.

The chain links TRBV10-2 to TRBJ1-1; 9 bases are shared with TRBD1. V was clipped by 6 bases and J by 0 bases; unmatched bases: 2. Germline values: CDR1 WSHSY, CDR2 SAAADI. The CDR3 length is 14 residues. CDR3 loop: CASSGQGMNTEAFF. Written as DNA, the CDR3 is TGCGCCAGCAGCGGACAGGGGATGAACACTGAAGCTTTCTTT.

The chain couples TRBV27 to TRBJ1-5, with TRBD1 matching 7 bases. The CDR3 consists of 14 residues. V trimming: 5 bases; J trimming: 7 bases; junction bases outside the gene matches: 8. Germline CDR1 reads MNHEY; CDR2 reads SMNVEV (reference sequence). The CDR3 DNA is TGTGCCAGCAGTCTGGGACAGATAAACCAGCCCCAGCATTTT. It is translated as CASSLGQINQPQHF.

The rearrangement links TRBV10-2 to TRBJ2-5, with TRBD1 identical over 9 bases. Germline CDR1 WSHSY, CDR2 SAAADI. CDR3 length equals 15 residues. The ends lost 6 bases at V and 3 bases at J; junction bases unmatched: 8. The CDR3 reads CASRGVGTGKETQYF. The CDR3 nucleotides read TGCGCCAGCAGGGGTGTCGGGACAGGGAAAGAGACCCAGTACTTC.

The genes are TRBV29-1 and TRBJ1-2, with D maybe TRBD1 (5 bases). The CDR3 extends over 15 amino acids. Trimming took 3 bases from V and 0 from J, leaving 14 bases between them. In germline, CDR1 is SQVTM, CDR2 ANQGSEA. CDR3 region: CSVDLGGGANYGYTF. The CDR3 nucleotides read TGCAGCGTTGACCTAGGCGGGGGGGCTAACTATGGCTACACCTTC.

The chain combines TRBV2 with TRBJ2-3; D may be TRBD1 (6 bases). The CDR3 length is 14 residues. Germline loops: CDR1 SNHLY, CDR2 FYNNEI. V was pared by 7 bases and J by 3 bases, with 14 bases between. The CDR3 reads CASTSGQSTDTQYF. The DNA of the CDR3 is TGTGCCAGCACCTCCGGACAGTCTACAGATACGCAGTATTTT.

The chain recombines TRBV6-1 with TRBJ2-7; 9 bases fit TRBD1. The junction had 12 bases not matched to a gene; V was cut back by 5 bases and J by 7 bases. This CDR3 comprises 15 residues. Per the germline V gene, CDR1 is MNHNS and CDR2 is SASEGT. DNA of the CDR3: TGTGCCAGCAGTCTCCGGGACAGGGTAATGCGAGAGCAGTACTTC. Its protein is CASSLRDRVMREQYF.

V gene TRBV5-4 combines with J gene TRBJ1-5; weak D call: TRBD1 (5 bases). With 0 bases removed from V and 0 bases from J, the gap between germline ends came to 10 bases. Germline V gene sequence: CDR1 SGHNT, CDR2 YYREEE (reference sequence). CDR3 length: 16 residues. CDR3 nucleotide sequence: TGTGCCAGCAGCTTGGGTCCGGGGACTAGCAATCAGCCCCAGCATTTT. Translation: CASSLGPGTSNQPQHF.

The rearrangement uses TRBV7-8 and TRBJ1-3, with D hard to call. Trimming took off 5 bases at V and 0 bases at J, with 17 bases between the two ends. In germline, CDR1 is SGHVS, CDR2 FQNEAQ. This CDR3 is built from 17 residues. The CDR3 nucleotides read TGTGCCAGCAGCCCCGTGGGGTACCAGAGCTCTGGAAACACCATATATTTT. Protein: CASSPVGYQSSGNTIYF.

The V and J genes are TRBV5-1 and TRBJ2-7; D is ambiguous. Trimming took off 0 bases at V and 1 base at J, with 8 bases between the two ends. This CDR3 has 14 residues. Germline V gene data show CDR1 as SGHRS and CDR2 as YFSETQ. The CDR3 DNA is TGCGCCAGCAGCTTGGGGTCAACTTCCTACGAGCAGTACGTC. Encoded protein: CASSLGSTSYEQYV.

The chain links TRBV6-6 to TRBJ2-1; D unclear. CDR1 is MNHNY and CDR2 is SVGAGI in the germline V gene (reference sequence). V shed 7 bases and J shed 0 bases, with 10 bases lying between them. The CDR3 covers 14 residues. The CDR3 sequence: CASTGESSYNEQFF. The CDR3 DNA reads TGTGCCAGCACCGGAGAGAGCTCCTACAATGAGCAGTTCTTC.

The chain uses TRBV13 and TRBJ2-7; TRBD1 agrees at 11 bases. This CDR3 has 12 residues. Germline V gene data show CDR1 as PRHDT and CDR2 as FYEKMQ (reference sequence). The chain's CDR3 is CASSVGQGAQYV. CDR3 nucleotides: TGTGCCAGCAGCGTAGGACAGGGGGCTCAGTACGTC.

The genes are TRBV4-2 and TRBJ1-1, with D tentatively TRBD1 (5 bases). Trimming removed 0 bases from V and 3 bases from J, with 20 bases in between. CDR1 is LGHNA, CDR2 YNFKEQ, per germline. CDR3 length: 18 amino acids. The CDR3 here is CASSQEARGVGFHTEAFF. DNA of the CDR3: TGTGCCAGCAGCCAAGAAGCTAGGGGAGTGGGTTTTCACACTGAAGCTTTCTTT.

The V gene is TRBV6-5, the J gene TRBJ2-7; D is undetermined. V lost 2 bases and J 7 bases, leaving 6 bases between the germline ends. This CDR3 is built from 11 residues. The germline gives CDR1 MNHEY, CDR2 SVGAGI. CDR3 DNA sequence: TGTGCCAGCAGTTACCATGGAGAGCAGTACTTC. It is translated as CASSYHGEQYF.

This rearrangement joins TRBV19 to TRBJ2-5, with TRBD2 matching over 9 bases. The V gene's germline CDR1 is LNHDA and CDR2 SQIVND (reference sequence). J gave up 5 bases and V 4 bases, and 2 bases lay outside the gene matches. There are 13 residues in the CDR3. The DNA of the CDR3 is TGTGCCAGTAGTAGCGGGGGGGTGGAGACCCAGTACTTC. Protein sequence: CASSSGGVETQYF.

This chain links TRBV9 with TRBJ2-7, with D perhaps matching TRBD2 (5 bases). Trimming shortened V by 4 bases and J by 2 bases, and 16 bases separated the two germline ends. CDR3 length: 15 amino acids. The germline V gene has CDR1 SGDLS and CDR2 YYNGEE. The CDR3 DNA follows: TGTGCCAGCAGCCGACTTTCGGACGGGACCTACGAGCAGTACTTC. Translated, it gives CASSRLSDGTYEQYF.

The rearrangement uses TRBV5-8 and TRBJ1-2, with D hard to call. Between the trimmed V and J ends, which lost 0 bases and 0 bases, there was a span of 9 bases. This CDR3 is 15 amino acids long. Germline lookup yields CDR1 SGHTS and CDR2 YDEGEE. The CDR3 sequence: CASSLVGASNYGYTF. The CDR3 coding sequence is TGTGCCAGCAGCTTGGTCGGCGCCTCTAACTATGGCTACACCTTC. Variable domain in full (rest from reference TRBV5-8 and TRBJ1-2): EAGVTQSPTHLIKTRGQQATLRCSPISGHTSVYWYQQALGLGLQFLLWYDEGEERNRGNFPPRFSGRQFPNYSSELNVNALELEDSALYLCASSLVGASNYGYTFGSGTRLTVV.

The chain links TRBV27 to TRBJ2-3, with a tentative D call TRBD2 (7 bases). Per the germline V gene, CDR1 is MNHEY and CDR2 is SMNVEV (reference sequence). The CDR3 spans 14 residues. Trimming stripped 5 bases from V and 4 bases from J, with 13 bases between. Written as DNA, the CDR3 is TGTGCCAGCAGTCCGGGGGGCCGACCAGATACGCAGTATTTT. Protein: CASSPGGRPDTQYF.

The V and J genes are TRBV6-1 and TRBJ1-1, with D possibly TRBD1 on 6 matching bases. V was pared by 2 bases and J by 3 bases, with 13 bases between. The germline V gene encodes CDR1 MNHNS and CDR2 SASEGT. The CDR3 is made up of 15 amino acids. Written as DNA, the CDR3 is TGTGCCAGCAGTGAATTTAAGGGGGGGTACACTGAAGCTTTCTTT. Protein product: CASSEFKGGYTEAFF.

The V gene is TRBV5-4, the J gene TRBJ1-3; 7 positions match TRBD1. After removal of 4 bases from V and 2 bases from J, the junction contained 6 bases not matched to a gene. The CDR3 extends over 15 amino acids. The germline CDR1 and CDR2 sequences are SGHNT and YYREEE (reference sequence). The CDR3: CASSEPTGAGNTIYF. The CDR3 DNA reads TGTGCCAGCAGCGAACCTACAGGGGCTGGAAACACCATATATTTT. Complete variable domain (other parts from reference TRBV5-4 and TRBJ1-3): ETGVTQSPTHLIKTRGQQVTLRCSSQSGHNTVSWYQQALGQGPQFIFQYYREEENGRGNFPPRFSGLQFPNYSSELNVNALELDDSALYLCASSEPTGAGNTIYFGEGSWLTVV.

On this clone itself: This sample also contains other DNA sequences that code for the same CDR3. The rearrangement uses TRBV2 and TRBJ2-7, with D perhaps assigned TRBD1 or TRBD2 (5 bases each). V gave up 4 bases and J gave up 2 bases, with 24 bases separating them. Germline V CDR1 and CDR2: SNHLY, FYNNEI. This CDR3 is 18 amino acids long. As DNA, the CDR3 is TGTGCCAGCAGTGGCGTGGAGGCAGGGAAGAATCTCCCCTACGAGCAGTACTTC. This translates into CASSGVEAGKNLPYEQYF.